This T cell receptor (beta chain) is drawn from a study of CD8 T cells in Susac syndrome. TCR beta from blood CD8+ and CD4+ T cells was sequenced. In germline, CDR1 is SGHRS, CDR2 YFSETQ. CDR3 length: 15 amino acids. Trimming removed 4 bases at V and 2 bases at J, with 15 bases between. Random-hexamer reverse transcription was applied to roughly 0.5 to 1 ug RNA. TCRdb reprocessed the immunoSEQ multiplex PCR reads via MiXCR and lists one record per CDR3 protein. Here the sample spans 210,000 or so distinct CDR3 sequences, about 94% being singletons. This sequence joins TRBV5-1 and TRBJ2-5, with D possibly being TRBD1 (6 bases). The receptor was derived from a human donor with Susac syndrome. The sample was CD4+ T cells from PBMCs. The CDR3 here is CASSKDSGRQETQYF. The CDR3 DNA sequence: TGCGCCAGCAGCAAGGACAGTGGTAGGCAAGAGACCCAGTACTTC.